This T cell receptor beta chain came from a study of CD8 T cells in Susac syndrome. CD8+ and CD4+ blood T cells underwent TCR beta sequencing. Healthy donors formed controls matched for age and sex. An amount of RNA that ranged from about 0.45 to 1 ug was reverse transcribed with random hexamers. The amplification used immunoSEQ multiplex PCR on TCR beta CDR3; it spanned 54 Vbeta and 13 Jbeta. TCRdb called the immunoSEQ multiplex PCR reads again in MiXCR, with one record for every CDR3 protein. The table shows fewer than 250,000 distinct CDR3 sequences, with approximately 93% occurring only once. Looked up from germline, CDR1 is LNHNV and CDR2 is YYDKDF (reference sequence). V was cut by 1 base and J by 7 bases, with 14 bases left in between. CDR3 length: 15 amino acids.

The chain couples TRBV15 to TRBJ1-5; D is unresolved. Sequenced: CD4+ T cells from PBMCs. The receptor's source is a human donor in good health. The CDR3 region is CATSRGLRVEQPQHF. The CDR3 nucleotides read TGTGCCACCAGCAGAGGATTAAGGGTTGAGCAGCCCCAGCATTTT.